Below, 5 T cell receptor beta chains from the same sample are listed, as sequenced in a study of T cells in Graves' hyperthyroidism and ophthalmopathy. RNA transcripts were the template for amplifying TCR beta CDR3 regions. In the first-round RT-PCR of the TCR CDR3, the HTBI primer set was used. TCRdb independently ran MiXCR on the multiplex PCR reads; one entry per CDR3 protein. The sample yields about 350,000 distinct CDR3 sequences, 17% seen once. The sequencing sample was made of blood. The source is a woman aged 25 to 39 with Graves' hyperthyroidism that later progressed to Graves' ophthalmopathy.

This clonotype was seen only a few times. DNA for the CDR3: TGCAGTGCTAGGCACAGGGAGGACACCATATATTTT. This translates into CSARHREDTIYF. The chain combines TRBV20-1 with TRBJ1-3, with D possibly being TRBD1 (6 bases). In germline, CDR1 is DFQATT, CDR2 SNEGSKA (reference sequence). V shed 3 bases and J shed 8 bases, with 11 bases lying between them. This CDR3 comprises 12 residues.

This chain connects TRBV6-1 to TRBJ1-4, with 9 bases aligning to TRBD1. The CDR3 extends over 16 amino acids. Germline assignment: CDR1 MNHNS and CDR2 SASEGT. The V and J ends lost 8 bases and 12 bases, in that order; junction bases with no gene match: 19. CDR3 sequence reads: CASRFRPGQGNEELFF. The CDR3, as DNA: TGTGCCAGCCGCTTTCGACCGGGACAGGGTAACGAAGAACTGTTTTTT.

This clonotype has a handful of counts. The chain joins TRBV20-1 to TRBJ1-1; TRBD1 matches 9 bases. CDR3 length: 17 amino acids. The V gene's germline CDR1 is DFQATT and CDR2 SNEGSKA (reference sequence). The J segment lost 3 bases and the V segment lost 8 bases, leaving 19 bases of the junction unmatched. CDR3 region: CSFRTGAAVGYDTEAFF. The CDR3 DNA sequence: TGCAGTTTTCGGACAGGGGCCGCCGTAGGTTACGACACTGAAGCTTTCTTT.

Many counts were recorded for this clonotype. V and J are TRBV19 and TRBJ1-6, with D perhaps TRBD1 (5 bases). Germline CDR1 and CDR2: LNHDA and SQIVND (reference sequence). V dropped 7 bases and J dropped 6 bases, with 19 bases sitting between them. The CDR3 is 16 residues long. In nucleotides, the CDR3 is TGTGCCAGTACCAAACAGGCAGCAGGACTTAATTCACCCCTCCACTTT. Encoded protein: CASTKQAAGLNSPLHF. Based on the CDR3 plus reference TRBV19 and TRBJ1-6, the full variable domain is DGGITQSPKYLFRKEGQNVTLSCEQNLNHDAMYWYRQDPGQGLRLIYYSQIVNDFQKGDIAEGYSVSREKKESFPLTVTSAQKNPTAFYLCASTKQAAGLNSPLHFGNGTRLTVT.

This clonotype occurred many times. V and J are TRBV27 and TRBJ2-7; D unclear. The CDR3 has 14 amino acids. V was clipped by 2 bases and J by 0 bases, with 8 bases between them. The germline gives CDR1 MNHEY, CDR2 SMNVEV (reference sequence). The CDR3 protein is CASSLEGTSYEQYF. In nucleotides, the CDR3 is TGTGCCAGCAGTTTAGAAGGAACCTCCTACGAGCAGTACTTC.